Each of the 31 T cell receptor beta chains below was sequenced from the same sample in a study of blood T cell repertoires in COVID-19. The table came from immunoSEQ multiplex PCR; TCRdb's copy has only in-frame clones and leaves some out. The table shows over 250,000 clones, with roughly 88% occurring only once. Sequencing input: peripheral blood. Receptors were obtained from a woman aged 70-85 years with acute or convalescent COVID-19.

The chain couples TRBV11-2 to TRBJ1-1; D gene ambiguous. The CDR3 extends over 13 amino acids. In germline, CDR1 is SGHAT, CDR2 FQNNGV. The V gene lost 7 bases and the J gene lost 7 bases, with 16 bases spanning the gap. The CDR3 DNA reads TGTGCCAGCACCCTGCTAGGTAGCAGTGAAGCTTTCTTT. Encoded protein: CASTLLGSSEAFF.

J is TRBJ2-5 and V is TRBV30, with TRBD2 as a possible D gene (5 bases). Trimming removed 0 bases at V and 7 bases at J, with 12 bases between. Germline V lookup: CDR1 GTSNPN, CDR2 SVGIG (reference sequence). The CDR3 is 13 residues long. The DNA of the CDR3 is TGTGCCTGGAGTGTAGAGGAGGTGGGGACCCAGTACTTC. Residues: CAWSVEEVGTQYF.

The CDR3 loop reads CAISPGTGAYEQYF. The CDR3 DNA reads as TGTGCCATCAGCCCCGGGACAGGGGCCTACGAGCAGTACTTC. V gene TRBV10-3 combines with J gene TRBJ2-7, with TRBD1 matching 10 bases. V lost 6 bases, J lost 2 bases, and 4 bases stayed unmatched. Germline V CDR1 and CDR2: ENHRY, SYGVKD. This CDR3 region has 14 residues.

V usage is TRBV23-1 and J usage is TRBJ1-3; D may be TRBD1 (6 bases). TRBV23-1 is treated as an ORF (open reading frame) with a function not yet certain. There are 15 residues in the CDR3. The ends were cut back, 7 bases at V and 3 bases at J, with 16 bases in the middle. The CDR3 nucleotides read TGCGCCAGCAAGGGGAACAGGGTGAATGGAAACACCATATATTTT. Protein sequence: CASKGNRVNGNTIYF.

This sequence joins TRBV6-1 and TRBJ1-2; possible D gene TRBD1, 5 bases. V was clipped by 1 base and J by 5 bases, with 8 bases between them. Germline V CDR1 and CDR2: MNHNS, SASEGT. This CDR3 region has 13 residues. CDR3 region: CASSEVGAYGYTF. CDR3 in DNA: TGTGCCAGCAGTGAAGTAGGGGCTTATGGCTACACCTTC.

J is TRBJ1-1 and V is TRBV6-6, with 10 bases aligning to TRBD1. After removal of 5 bases from V and 1 base from J, the junction contained 4 bases not matched to a gene. Germline assignment: CDR1 MNHNY and CDR2 SVGAGI (reference sequence). This CDR3 region has 15 residues. DNA of the CDR3: TGTGCCAGCAGTCAGTGGACAGGGGGGAACACTGAAGCTTTCTTT. The encoded protein is CASSQWTGGNTEAFF.

CDR3 in DNA: TGTGCCAGCAGTGAAGACAGGGGGCAGGACGGGGAGCTGTTTTTT. This gives the protein CASSEDRGQDGELFF. This chain links TRBV6-1 with TRBJ2-2; 9 bases line up with TRBD1. CDR3 size: 15 residues. J lost 7 bases, V lost 1 base, and 4 bases had no gene match. Looked up from germline, CDR1 is MNHNS and CDR2 is SASEGT.

V is TRBV3-1 (or the pseudogene TRBV3-2) and J is TRBJ1-1, with D possibly being TRBD1 (6 bases). Germline CDR1 reads LGHDT; CDR2 reads YNNKEL (reference sequence). V gave up 6 bases and J gave up 7 bases, with 18 bases separating them. This CDR3 spans 14 amino acids. CDR3 in DNA: TGTGCCAGCAGTCTAACAGGGCAAGGTGGTGAAGCTTTCTTT. This encodes CASSLTGQGGEAFF.

The rearrangement links TRBV7-9 to TRBJ2-2; 7 bases align to TRBD2. J lost 3 bases, V lost 5 bases, and 6 bases had no gene match. The germline gives CDR1 SEHNR, CDR2 FQNEAQ (reference sequence). The CDR3 loop spans 15 amino acids. The CDR3 is CASSQAGSDTGELFF. The CDR3 DNA reads TGTGCCAGCAGCCAAGCGGGGAGCGACACCGGGGAGCTGTTTTTT.

This clone was detected a few times. V usage is TRBV19 and J usage is TRBJ1-1, with 8 nucleotides matching TRBD1. Germline CDR1 LNHDA, CDR2 SQIVND (reference sequence). The J segment lost 1 base and the V segment lost 6 bases, leaving 10 bases of the junction unmatched. This CDR3 is 16 amino acids long. The CDR3 DNA is TGTGCCAGTAGCAACCCTACAGGGGGGACGAACACTGAAGCTTTCTTT. Amino acid sequence: CASSNPTGGTNTEAFF.

This chain links TRBV12-3 or TRBV12-4 with TRBJ1-1, with D tentatively TRBD1 (6 bases). Trimming shortened V by 3 bases and J by 8 bases, and 13 bases separated the two germline ends. This CDR3 contains 13 residues. The CDR3 DNA follows: TGTGCCAGCAGTTTGAACAGGGCAAGGGAAGCTTTCTTT. Protein: CASSLNRAREAFF.

The genes are TRBV6-4 and TRBJ1-1; D unresolved. The CDR3 loop spans 12 amino acids. V was shortened by 5 bases and J by 6 bases, with 10 bases between the two germline ends. The germline gives CDR1 MRHNA, CDR2 SNTAGT. CDR3 DNA sequence: TGTGCCAGCAGTTCCGGCGGCCCTGAAGCTTTCTTT. Protein product: CASSSGGPEAFF.

J is TRBJ1-5 and V is TRBV19; possible D gene TRBD1, 6 bases. The CDR3 consists of 16 residues. CDR1 and CDR2 from the germline V gene are LNHDA and SQIVND (reference sequence). Between the trimmed V and J ends, which lost 5 bases and 2 bases, there was a span of 16 bases. The CDR3 spells CASSRAGVRGNQPQHF. CDR3 nucleotide sequence: TGTGCCAGTAGTCGCGCAGGGGTTCGGGGCAATCAGCCCCAGCATTTT. Variable domain in full (rest from reference TRBV19 and TRBJ1-5): DGGITQSPKYLFRKEGQNVTLSCEQNLNHDAMYWYRQDPGQGLRLIYYSQIVNDFQKGDIAEGYSVSREKKESFPLTVTSAQKNPTAFYLCASSRAGVRGNQPQHFGDGTRLSIL.

The chain uses TRBV15 and TRBJ2-5; D might be TRBD1 (6 bases). Trimming removed 3 bases at V and 3 bases at J, with 8 bases between. This CDR3 is 13 amino acids long. Germline CDR1 reads LNHNV; CDR2 reads YYDKDF (reference sequence). Here the CDR3 reads CATSRDREETQYF. In nucleotides, the CDR3 is TGTGCCACCAGCAGGGACAGAGAAGAGACCCAGTACTTC.

V usage is TRBV5-6 and J usage is TRBJ1-5; D uncertain. V was pared by 0 bases and J by 4 bases, with 5 bases between. CDR1 and CDR2 from the germline V gene are SGHDT and YYEEEE. The CDR3 has 13 amino acids. CDR3 region: CASSLDGNQPQHF. The CDR3 DNA sequence: TGTGCCAGCAGCTTGGACGGGAATCAGCCCCAGCATTTT.

The chain carries TRBV2 and TRBJ1-3, with a possible D match to TRBD1 (5 bases). Looked up from germline, CDR1 is SNHLY and CDR2 is FYNNEI. This CDR3 contains 13 residues. V was pared by 2 bases and J by 6 bases, with 8 bases between. CDR3: CASSESRENTIYF. The CDR3 DNA follows: TGTGCCAGCAGTGAAAGCAGGGAAAACACCATATATTTT. Drawing the rest from reference TRBV2 and TRBJ1-3, the complete variable domain is EPEVTQTPSHQVTQMGQEVILRCVPISNHLYFYWYRQILGQKVEFLVSFYNNEISEKSEIFDDQFSVERPDGSNFTLKIRSTKLEDSAMYFCASSESRENTIYFGEGSWLTVV.

This clone showed up just once. The rearrangement uses TRBV5-8 and TRBJ1-4; 9 bases are a match to TRBD1. Germline CDR1 reads SGHTS; CDR2 reads YDEGEE. The CDR3 is 17 amino acids. V was clipped by 4 bases and J by 0 bases; unmatched bases: 7. The DNA for the CDR3 is TGTGCCAGCAGCCAAGGGACAGGGTATGCAACTAATGAAAAACTGTTTTTT. Its protein is CASSQGTGYATNEKLFF.

In nucleotides, the CDR3 is TGCGCCAGCAGTAGGGAGTCGAACTATGGCTACACCTTC. This encodes CASSRESNYGYTF. The rearrangement uses TRBV10-1 and TRBJ1-2; D is undetermined. V was clipped by 5 bases and J by 2 bases, with 9 bases between them. The CDR3 sequence is 13 residues long. Germline loops: CDR1 WNHNN, CDR2 SYGVQD (reference sequence).

The chain carries TRBV7-9 and TRBJ2-7; no clear D. Germline V gene lookup returns CDR1 SEHNR and CDR2 FQNEAQ (reference sequence). Trimming left V 2 bases short and J 0 bases short, with 11 bases between. This CDR3 contains 15 residues. In DNA form, the CDR3 reads TGTGCCAGCAGCTTATACCCCCCCAGCTCCTACGAGCAGTACTTC. This sequence encodes CASSLYPPSSYEQYF.

The rearrangement uses TRBV5-1 and TRBJ1-1, with D maybe TRBD1 (6 bases). In germline, CDR1 is SGHRS, CDR2 YFSETQ. V gave up 1 base and J gave up 4 bases, with 11 bases separating them. This CDR3 is built from 14 residues. The chain's CDR3 is CASSLITRGTEAFF. In nucleotides, the CDR3 is TGCGCCAGCAGCTTGATTACCAGGGGCACTGAAGCTTTCTTT.

V usage is TRBV16 and J usage is TRBJ2-1; 16 bases map to TRBD2. J gave up 8 bases and V 4 bases, and 5 bases lay outside the gene matches. This CDR3 is built from 16 residues. Germline V lookup: CDR1 KGHSY, CDR2 FQNENV. The CDR3, as DNA: TGTGCCAGCAGCCTTGGGACTAGCGGGGGGGCCGATGAGCAGTTCTTC. The encoded protein is CASSLGTSGGADEQFF. The variable domain in full, completed from reference TRBV16 and TRBJ2-1, reads GEEVAQTPKHLVRGEGQKAKLYCAPIKGHSYVFWYQQVLKNEFKFLISFQNENVFDETGMPKERFSAKCLPNSPCSLEIQATKLEDSAVYFCASSLGTSGGADEQFFGPGTRLTVL.

The DNA of the CDR3 is TGTGCCAGCAGCGCTAACAGGGGGGAAGACACTGAAGCTTTCTTT. This translates into CASSANRGEDTEAFF. The chain links TRBV5-4 to TRBJ1-1; 8 bases match TRBD1. The CDR3 consists of 15 residues. Germline-derived CDR1 and CDR2 are SGHNT and YYREEE (reference sequence). V lost 4 bases, J lost 3 bases, and 8 bases stayed unmatched.

In this sample, this clone turned up a few times. The V and J genes are TRBV2 and TRBJ1-2, with 9 bases matching TRBD1. The germline V gene has CDR1 SNHLY and CDR2 FYNNEI. The CDR3 loop spans 13 amino acids. V lost 10 bases, J lost 7 bases, and 10 bases stayed unmatched. In DNA form, the CDR3 reads TGTGCCACCCCTGGGGGACAGGGAGTTGGCTACACCTTC. This translates into CATPGGQGVGYTF.

This sequence joins TRBV5-1 and TRBJ2-1; D may be TRBD1 (6 bases). Germline CDR1 is SGHRS and CDR2 is YFSETQ. Trimming took 4 bases from V and 0 from J, leaving 14 bases between them. The length of the CDR3 is 16 residues. CDR3 DNA: TGCGCCAGCAGCCAATCACAGGGCAGCTCCTACAATGAGCAGTTCTTC. Protein product: CASSQSQGSSYNEQFF.

The genes are TRBV10-1 and TRBJ2-3; perhaps TRBD1 as D (6 bases). Per germline, CDR1 WNHNN and CDR2 SYGVQD (reference sequence). The CDR3 runs to 15 residues. Trimming left V 6 bases short and J 7 bases short, with 20 bases between. CDR3 DNA sequence: TGCGCCAGCAGCCCCCGTTGGGACACCAAAAATACGCAGTATTTT. Translated, it gives CASSPRWDTKNTQYF.

V gene TRBV5-1 combines with J gene TRBJ2-7; 9 bases fit TRBD1. The CDR3 is 14 amino acids. Losses at the gene ends were 0 bases for V and 2 bases for J; bases not matched to a gene: 0. Germline V gene data show CDR1 as SGHRS and CDR2 as YFSETQ. The DNA for the CDR3 is TGCGCCAGCAGCTTGGACAGGGGGCCCTACGAGCAGTACTTC. It specifies CASSLDRGPYEQYF.

The rearrangement joins TRBV12-3 or TRBV12-4 to TRBJ2-3; tentative D call: TRBD1 (6 bases). The CDR3 length is 13 residues. The V and J ends lost 4 bases and 8 bases respectively, with 13 bases between them. CDR3 DNA: TGTGCCAGCAGTTCAGGGGCCGGGGTTACGCAGTATTTT. Translation: CASSSGAGVTQYF.

The genes are TRBV7-9 and TRBJ1-1; a possible D gene is TRBD1 (5 bases). CDR3 length: 15 amino acids. Germline loops: CDR1 SEHNR, CDR2 FQNEAQ (reference sequence). V was cut by 5 bases and J by 4 bases, with 17 bases left in between. The CDR3 sequence is CASSPRQPGVTEAFF. The CDR3 nucleotides read TGTGCCAGCAGCCCGAGACAGCCGGGAGTCACTGAAGCTTTCTTT.

This chain links TRBV10-3 with TRBJ1-1, with 8 nucleotides matching TRBD1. This CDR3 contains 17 residues. V was pared by 6 bases and J by 5 bases, with 17 bases of the junction left unmatched. Germline V gene data show CDR1 as ENHRY and CDR2 as SYGVKD. The DNA for the CDR3 is TGTGCCATCAGGTCCCCGTCTGGGACAGGTAAGAAGACTGAAGCTTTCTTT. Its protein is CAIRSPSGTGKKTEAFF.

The chain combines TRBV15 with TRBJ2-1; no definite D call. CDR3 length: 16 amino acids. The V end lost 1 base, the J end lost 0 bases, and 10 bases lay between the germline ends. Germline CDR1 and CDR2: LNHNV and YYDKDF (reference sequence). In DNA, the CDR3 is TGTGCCACCAGCAGAGGAGTATCGAGCTCCTACAATGAGCAGTTCTTC. Protein sequence: CATSRGVSSSYNEQFF.

In its sample, this clone was seen once. The chain carries TRBV14 and TRBJ2-3; 9 nucleotides align to TRBD2. There are 18 residues in the CDR3. Germline values: CDR1 SGHDN, CDR2 FVKESK. Trimming at V came to 4 bases and at J to 6 bases, leaving 17 bases not matched to a gene. The CDR3 nucleotides are TGTGCCAGCAGCCCCCTAGCCCGGGGTAGCGGGGGCGCCGATACGCAGTATTTT. This gives the protein CASSPLARGSGGADTQYF.